A single sample gave rise to the 17 T cell receptor beta chains below, sequenced in a study of spatial heterogeneity in lung cancer. Whole-study results and caveats: The study found that expanded intratumoral alpha and beta TCR counts tracked tumor mutation counts.

The time point is: sample taken at primary tumor resection. These receptors have no identified antigens. MiXCR was run by TCRdb on the 5' RACE reads, yielding one entry per CDR3 protein. The sample contains under 15,000 distinct CDR3 sequences, roughly 5.4% of which appear only once. This sample comprised lung tumor tissue, obtained at surgery. Every receptor here comes from a female donor with early-stage non-small cell lung cancer.

This clonotype was counted ten times or more. The CDR3 DNA sequence: TGTGCCAGCAGTGAACTGATCTACGAGCAGTACTTC. Its protein is CASSELIYEQYF. The rearrangement joins TRBV2 to TRBJ2-7; unclear D gene. The CDR3 is made up of 12 amino acids. CDR1 and CDR2 from the germline V gene are SNHLY and FYNNEI. V was shortened by 2 bases and J by 3 bases, with 5 bases between the two germline ends.

This clonotype is large by share. The chain combines TRBV6-1 with TRBJ1-2; D is possibly TRBD1 (6 bases). Germline CDR1 and CDR2: MNHNS and SASEGT. The CDR3 contains 14 residues. With 6 bases removed from V and 7 bases from J, the gap between germline ends came to 18 bases. As DNA, the CDR3 is TGTGCCAGCAGCCGAGGACAGAGTGGTTCTGGCTACACCTTC. As protein: CASSRGQSGSGYTF.

In this sample, this clonotype turned up many times. The chain recombines TRBV12-5 with TRBJ2-1; 8 nucleotides line up with TRBD1. V gave up 2 bases and J gave up 14 bases; unmatched junction bases: 5. The CDR3 runs to 12 residues. CDR1 and CDR2 (germline): LGHNT, FRNRAP. The CDR3 DNA reads as TGTGCTAGTGGTTTGATAACAGGGGGAGAGTTCTTC. It specifies CASGLITGGEFF.

Many counts were recorded for this clonotype. The V call is TRBV6-2 or TRBV6-3, the J call TRBJ2-1; 8 bases are a match to TRBD2. J gave up 9 bases and V 6 bases, and 7 bases lay outside the gene matches. The CDR3 has 13 residues. Germline V lookup: CDR1 MNHEY, CDR2 SVGEGT. The CDR3 DNA is TGTGCCAGCAGAGCGGGGGCCGGCTCTGAGCAGTTCTTC. It yields the protein CASRAGAGSEQFF.

This clonotype is classed as medium-sized. The chain uses TRBV7-9 and TRBJ1-1; perhaps TRBD1 as D (6 bases). With 6 bases removed from V and 5 bases from J, the gap between germline ends came to 13 bases. This CDR3 is 13 amino acids long. Germline lookup yields CDR1 SEHNR and CDR2 FQNEAQ (reference sequence). CDR3 loop: CASRLTGSTEAFF. In DNA form, the CDR3 reads TGTGCCAGCAGACTCACAGGGTCGACTGAAGCTTTCTTT.

V usage is TRBV4-2 and J usage is TRBJ2-5; D is unresolved. Germline CDR1 LGHNA, CDR2 YNFKEQ. This CDR3 is built from 14 residues. Between the trimmed V and J ends, which lost 3 bases and 7 bases, there was a span of 15 bases. Here the CDR3 DNA reads TGTGCCAGCAGCCAGGAATTGGTAACAAGGACCCAGTACTTC. This sequence encodes CASSQELVTRTQYF.

This clonotype has ten or more counts. The gene calls are TRBV19 and TRBJ1-2, with D perhaps matching TRBD1 (5 bases). The CDR3 runs to 10 residues. Looked up from germline, CDR1 is LNHDA and CDR2 is SQIVND (reference sequence). V shed 10 bases and J shed 5 bases, with 8 bases lying between them. The DNA of the CDR3 is TGTGCCACCAGGGCGTATGGCTACACCTTC. Translation gives CATRAYGYTF. Filled out from reference TRBV19 and TRBJ1-2, the complete variable domain reads DGGITQSPKYLFRKEGQNVTLSCEQNLNHDAMYWYRQDPGQGLRLIYYSQIVNDFQKGDIAEGYSVSREKKESFPLTVTSAQKNPTAFYLCATRAYGYTFGSGTRLTVV.

The sample holds many counts of this clonotype. J is TRBJ1-3 and V is TRBV7-9, with D hard to call. V was pared by 1 base and J by 7 bases, with 5 bases between. The CDR3 spans 12 residues. CDR1 SEHNR and CDR2 FQNEAQ come from the germline V gene (reference sequence). The CDR3 loop is CASSLEPNTIYF. CDR3 bases: TGTGCCAGCAGCTTAGAGCCGAACACCATATATTTT.

This clonotype came up many times. The CDR3 bases are TGTGCCAGCAGCCAAGATCGGGGTCTCTACTACGAGCAGTACTTC. Amino acids: CASSQDRGLYYEQYF. The chain couples TRBV4-2 to TRBJ2-7; TRBD2 is a possible D gene (5 bases). The V gene's germline CDR1 is LGHNA and CDR2 YNFKEQ. Trimming left V 0 bases short and J 3 bases short, with 12 bases between. CDR3 length equals 15 residues.

This clonotype came up many times. The chain couples TRBV9 to TRBJ2-2; D gene unclear. Trimming shortened V by 3 bases and J by 3 bases, and 3 bases separated the two germline ends. The CDR3 runs 12 residues. Germline CDR1 is SGDLS and CDR2 is YYNGEE. The CDR3 DNA reads TGTGCCAGCAGCGCCTACACCGGGGAGCTGTTTTTT. As protein: CASSAYTGELFF.

This clonotype was counted many times. CDR3 protein: CSLLDRNTEAFF. Here the CDR3 DNA reads TGCAGCCTCTTAGACAGGAACACTGAAGCTTTCTTT. The chain employs TRBV29-1 and TRBJ1-1; a weak D match, TRBD1 (5 bases). V lost 8 bases and J 1 base, leaving 11 bases between the germline ends. The germline CDR1 and CDR2 sequences are SQVTM and ANQGSEA. The CDR3 spans 12 residues. The variable domain in full, completed from reference TRBV29-1 and TRBJ1-1, reads SAVISQKPSRDICQRGTSLTIQCQVDSQVTMMFWYRQQPGQSLTLIATANQGSEATYESGFVIDKFPISRPNLTFSTLTVSNMSPEDSSIYLCSLLDRNTEAFFGQGTRLTVV.

This clonotype was observed many times. The DNA of the CDR3 is TGTGCCAGCTGCTACCACCGGGGAGGGTCAGATACGCAGTATTTT. It codes for CASCYHRGGSDTQYF. The V and J genes are TRBV12-3 or TRBV12-4 and TRBJ2-3; 7 nucleotides agree with TRBD2. The V gene end was trimmed by 8 bases and the J gene end by 4 bases; junction bases not matched to a gene: 12. There are 15 residues in the CDR3.

Judged by abundance, this clonotype is medium-sized. The genes are TRBV5-6 and TRBJ2-3, with D perhaps matching TRBD2 (5 bases). Trimming left V 3 bases short and J 0 bases short, with 5 bases between. In germline, CDR1 is SGHDT, CDR2 YYEEEE. This CDR3 comprises 13 residues. CDR3 region: CASSWESTDTQYF. In DNA form, the CDR3 reads TGTGCCAGCAGCTGGGAGAGCACAGATACGCAGTATTTT.

The sample holds many counts of this clonotype. V is TRBV12-3 or TRBV12-4 and J is TRBJ2-5; possibly TRBD1 for D (7 bases). V dropped 5 bases and J dropped 7 bases, with 23 bases sitting between them. The CDR3 is 16 residues long. The CDR3 sequence: CASSKLKTGIGGTQYF. CDR3 bases: TGTGCCAGCAGTAAGCTTAAGACAGGGATCGGGGGGACCCAGTACTTC.

The sample holds many counts of this clonotype. V gene TRBV5-4 combines with J gene TRBJ2-3; 9 nucleotides agree with TRBD2. V lost 0 bases, J lost 6 bases, and 5 bases stayed unmatched. This CDR3 spans 15 amino acids. Germline-derived CDR1 and CDR2 are SGHNT and YYREEE (reference sequence). CDR3 region: CASSLEAGGPDTQYF. The CDR3, as DNA: TGTGCCAGCAGCTTGGAGGCGGGGGGGCCGGATACGCAGTATTTT.

This clonotype was seen many times. The V and J genes are TRBV4-1 and TRBJ1-1; 8 bases are shared with TRBD1. The CDR3 runs to 15 residues. Germline CDR1 and CDR2: MGHRA and YSYEKL. J lost 4 bases, V lost 2 bases, and 6 bases had no gene match. CDR3 nucleotides: TGCGCCAGCAGCCAACCCGACAGGGGTGGCACTGAAGCTTTCTTT. This translates into CASSQPDRGGTEAFF.

This clonotype is medium-sized in the sample. This chain connects TRBV10-2 to TRBJ1-2, with TRBD1 as a possible D gene (6 bases). The CDR3 sequence is 16 residues long. Germline V CDR1 and CDR2: WSHSY, SAAADI. The V end was cut by 5 bases, the J end by 2 bases, with 18 bases between. CDR3 amino acids: CASSTNRQGRNYGYTF. The CDR3 nucleotides are TGCGCCAGCAGTACGAACCGGCAGGGGAGAAACTATGGCTACACCTTC.